This T cell receptor beta chain was sequenced for a study of neoadjuvant nivolumab and ipilimumab in lung cancer (dated by TCRdb to about 2020). Broadly, across the study: Nivolumab was administered intravenously at 3 mg/kg on days 1, 15 and 29, and in the combination arm ipilimumab 1 mg/kg was added on day 1 only. The major pathologic response (MPR) rate in the intention-to-treat population in each study arm was designated as the primary trial endpoint. A total of roughly 45 patients with operable NSCLC were treated in the trial, with around 23 randomized to nivolumab monotherapy and about 21 randomized to nivolumab plus ipilimumab. TCR repertoires were compared between pretherapy (baseline) peripheral blood and tumors resected at surgery after neoadjuvant immune checkpoint blockade. Matched pretherapy and resected tumor pairs were analyzed for seven patients: four treated with nivolumab and three with nivolumab plus ipilimumab. Here is what the overall study found, with its caveats: A small number of samples was subjected to TCR sequencing. Tumor T-cell richness and clonality rose from pretherapy to surgery in three of three dual-therapy tumors but in only two of four nivolumab-treated tumors. Richness in tumors resected after neoadjuvant therapy showed a positive correlation with pretherapy blood TCR richness (Spearman R ≈ 0.78). No significant correlation was found between TCR clonality and pathologic tumor regression, and only one major-pathologic-response sample was available for the clonality analysis. TCR richness and clonality were greater in resected tumors than in tumor-adjacent uninvolved lung, and increases were seen in more dual-therapy-treated tumors.

On this clone: What this receptor recognizes is not known. No much larger clonotype is one base removed from it; base qualities were not supplied.

Trimming removed 6 bases from V and 5 bases from J; the gene matches leave 10 bases unexplained. Inclusive of the bounding cysteine and phenylalanine, the CDR3 is 13 residues long. Of the read, only the CDR3 DNA is kept; its 39 bases are in frame from base 1. CDR1 SQVTM and CDR2 ANQGSEA were looked up in the germline V gene. The method was the immunoSEQ multiplex PCR assay. As for how the authors treated the data: Repertoires were summarized in terms of richness and clonality, and significantly expanded and contracted clones between pre- and post-therapy samples were identified. TCRdb re-hosts the immuneACCESS table, in-frame sequences only. Its copies lack some clones; in the studies checked, an unresolved V gene accounts for under half of them, and the cause for the rest is not known. The DNA gave D and trimming, while V, J and clone size come from that table. Across this sample there are 25,000 to 35,000 clones, with 92% seen only once. The ten largest clones capture under 2.5% of the sample.

This sample's time point label indicates: at surgical resection after neoadjuvant nivolumab +/- ipilimumab. Samples were obtained from the phase 2 randomized NEOSTAR trial, in which neoadjuvant nivolumab or nivolumab plus ipilimumab followed by surgery was tested in operable NSCLC. The source is an adult with non-small cell lung cancer. Source: peripheral blood, taken after neoadjuvant nivolumab, alone or with ipilimumab, at or shortly before surgery. The chain uses TRBV29-1 and TRBJ2-7, with 7 central nucleotides matching TRBD1. The DNA is as follows: TGCAGCGTCGGAGACAGGGACGGCCACGAGCAGTACTTC. Translated, this is CSVGDRDGHEQYF.